This TCR beta chain was sequenced in a study of T cells in localized non-small cell lung cancer. Study conclusions and caveats: Longer overall survival accompanied higher blood T cell density. Uninvolved adjacent lung showed the highest T cell clonality, exceeding tumor. Sequencing was restricted to one tumor region; therefore, heterogeneity remains possible.

Points on this clone: Its antigen is not identified.

Sequencing was performed with immunoSEQ multiplex PCR; in TCRdb, only in-frame clones are kept and a portion is missing. The top ten hold about a fifth of the sample, which has approximately 2,800 clones, 30% to 35% seen once. The CDR3 totals 16 residues. Germline V CDR1 and CDR2: LNHNV, YYDKDF (reference sequence). Trimming removed 2 bases from V and 5 bases from J, with 15 bases in between. The receptor comes from an older female donor with stage II squamous cell lung carcinoma. The V call is TRBV15, the J call TRBJ2-2; D perhaps matches TRBD2 (5 bases). Sequencing used lung tumor tissue, obtained before any cancer treatment. CDR3 amino acids: CATSRRGGRDTGELFF. The CDR3 region has the DNA TGTGCCACCAGCAGACGTGGCGGGCGAGATACCGGGGAGCTGTTTTTT. The full variable domain, its missing parts supplied by reference TRBV15 and TRBJ2-2, is DAMVIQNPRYQVTQFGKPVTLSCSQTLNHNVMYWYQQKSSQAPKLLFHYYDKDFNNEADTPDNFQSRRPNTSFCFLDIRSPGLGDTAMYLCATSRRGGRDTGELFFGEGSRLTVL.